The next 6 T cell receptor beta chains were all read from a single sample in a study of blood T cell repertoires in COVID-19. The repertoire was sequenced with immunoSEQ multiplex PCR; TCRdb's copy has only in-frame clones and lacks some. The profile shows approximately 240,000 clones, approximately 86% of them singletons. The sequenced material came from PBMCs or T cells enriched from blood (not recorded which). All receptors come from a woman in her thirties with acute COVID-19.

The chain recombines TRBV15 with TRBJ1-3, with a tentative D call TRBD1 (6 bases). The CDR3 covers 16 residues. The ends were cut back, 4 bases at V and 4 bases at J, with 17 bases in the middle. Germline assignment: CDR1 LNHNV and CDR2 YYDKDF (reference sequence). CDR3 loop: CATSTSPGGGGNTIYF. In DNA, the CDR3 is TGTGCCACCAGCACCTCTCCGGGGGGCGGAGGAAACACCATATATTTT.

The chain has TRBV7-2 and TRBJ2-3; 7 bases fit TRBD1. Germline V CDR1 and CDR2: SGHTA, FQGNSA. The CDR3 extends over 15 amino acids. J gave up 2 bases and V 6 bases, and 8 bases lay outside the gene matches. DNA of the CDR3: TGTGCCAGCAGGTACCGGGACAGCCTCACAGATACGCAGTATTTT. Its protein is CASRYRDSLTDTQYF.

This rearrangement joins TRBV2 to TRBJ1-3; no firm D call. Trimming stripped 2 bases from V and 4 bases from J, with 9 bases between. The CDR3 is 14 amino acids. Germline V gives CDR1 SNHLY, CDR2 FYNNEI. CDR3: CASSESGMGNTIYF. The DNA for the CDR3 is TGTGCCAGCAGTGAAAGCGGGATGGGAAACACCATATATTTT.

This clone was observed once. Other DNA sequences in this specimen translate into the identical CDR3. This CDR3 is CASRGGTMNTEAFF. In DNA form, the CDR3 reads TGTGCCAGCAGAGGAGGAACAATGAACACTGAAGCTTTCTTT. This sequence joins TRBV2 and TRBJ1-1, with D hard to call. This CDR3 region has 14 residues. Trimming pared 6 bases from V and 0 bases from J, leaving 11 bases between. Per the germline V gene, CDR1 is SNHLY and CDR2 is FYNNEI.

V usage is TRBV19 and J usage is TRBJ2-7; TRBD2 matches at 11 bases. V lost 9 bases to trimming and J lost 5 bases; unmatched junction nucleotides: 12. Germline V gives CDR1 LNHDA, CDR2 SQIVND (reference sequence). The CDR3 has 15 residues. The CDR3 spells CARGGLAESAHEQYF. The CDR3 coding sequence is TGTGCCAGGGGGGGACTAGCGGAATCGGCCCACGAGCAGTACTTC.

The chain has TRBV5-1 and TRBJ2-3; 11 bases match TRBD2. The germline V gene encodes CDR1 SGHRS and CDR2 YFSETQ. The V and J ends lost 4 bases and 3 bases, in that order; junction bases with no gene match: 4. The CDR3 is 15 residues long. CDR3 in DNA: TGCGCCAGCAGCCAGGGACTAGCGGAAACAGATACGCAGTATTTT. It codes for CASSQGLAETDTQYF.